The source of this TCR beta chain is a study of blood T cell repertoires in COVID-19 (dated by TCRdb to the early 2020s). A note on the overall study: Collaborator samples came from the United States, Italy and Spain and covered acute and convalescent phases of COVID-19. Deeply sampled blood TCRbeta repertoires from subjects exposed to, actively infected with, or recovered from COVID-19 were included in the dataset. The sample metadata nearly always contained a de-identified subject ID, COVID-19 status, age in years and sex. The repertoires were released in a freely available public database intended as a resource for research on the immune response to SARS-CoV-2. The prospective study material was composed of cDNA or gDNA derived from T cells, B-cell-depleted T cells, or PBMCs. HLA class I and class II types, where available, came from metadata supplied by the sample provider rather than from assay-based typing. Samples came from the ongoing ImmuneRACE study (first 160 participants) plus 1,254 subjects from 6 global collaborators.

TCRbeta CDR3 regions were amplified from genomic DNA by means of the immunoSEQ Assay, a bias-controlled multiplex PCR. From the authors' description of their analysis: The number of nucleated cells in each sample was estimated from the amplification of reference gene primers within the assay. To quantify the absolute abundance of each unique TCRbeta CDR3 rearrangement, sequence reads were collapsed and filtered. For each sample, productive Simpson clonality was calculated by taking the square root of Simpson's diversity index across productive rearrangements. TCRdb obtained this table from immuneACCESS and retained in-frame rearrangements with V and J assigned. These tables miss some clones; where compared with another copy, unresolved V genes account for less than half of the shortfall, and the remainder is unexplained. The DNA was the basis for D and trimming; V, J and clone size are from that table. Recorded for this sample are 110,000 to 150,000 clones; 60% to 85% of them occurred a single time. The biggest ten clones account for more than 1.5% of the sample.

A word on this clone: Its recognized antigen is unknown. Within one base of it there is no much larger clone, and no base qualities were kept.

Whole blood was collected in K2EDTA tubes by collaborating institutions according to the institutions' own protocols. For TCRbeta analysis, collaborators shipped samples as frozen whole blood, isolated PBMCs, or DNA extracted from either of those sample types. The paper's findings and limits, for the study overall: How much clinical and demographic metadata was included differed by source and by participant, and the metadata was provided uncurated.

Deletion took 7 bases off V and 4 bases off J, with a span of 10 bases between the germline ends. Inclusive of the bounding cysteine and phenylalanine, the CDR3 is 12 residues long. The entry retains the CDR3 DNA only, 36 bases that are in frame from base 1. CDR1 SNHLY and CDR2 FYNNEI are derived from the germline V gene. The specimen was peripheral blood. The chain was built from TRBV2 and TRBJ2-5; matching of 5 bases hints at TRBD2 as the D gene. The clonotype originates from a woman aged 60-75 years with acute or convalescent COVID-19. The CDR3 region: CASNRRLETQYF. The nucleotide sequence reads as follows: TGTGCCAGCAACCGGAGGTTAGAGACCCAGTACTTC.